The 24 T cell receptor beta chains below all came from one sample that was sequenced in a study of cytomegalovirus exposure and HLA in healthy donors. Both 60 Vbeta primers and 13 Jbeta primers went into the PCR. Libraries were prepared by immunoSEQ multiplex PCR; TCRdb keeps only in-frame clonotypes and omits some of them. This sample has approximately 190,000 clones, with 75% to 90% found just once. Material for sequencing was PBMCs. These TCRs come from a man aged 30 to 45 in good health and CMV-seronegative.

The chain is built from TRBV29-1 and TRBJ1-2; tentative D call: TRBD1 (5 bases). Deletions cut 4 bases from V and 3 bases from J, with 21 bases between. The V gene's germline CDR1 is SQVTM and CDR2 ANQGSEA. This CDR3 contains 16 residues. This chain's CDR3 is CSVVGPSVGDYYGYTF. The CDR3 region has the DNA TGCAGCGTTGTGGGCCCTTCGGTAGGGGACTACTATGGCTACACCTTC.

The chain combines TRBV19 with TRBJ2-1; the match to TRBD2 covers 12 bases. CDR1 LNHDA and CDR2 SQIVND come from the germline V gene (reference sequence). This CDR3 region has 17 residues. V lost 10 bases to trimming and J lost 1 base; unmatched junction nucleotides: 11. The CDR3 nucleotides read TGTGCCACCAATCAGTGGACTAGCGGGACATCCTACAATGAGCAGTTCTTC. Amino acids: CATNQWTSGTSYNEQFF.

The chain uses TRBV5-1 and TRBJ2-7; possible D gene TRBD2, 6 bases. The V gene's germline CDR1 is SGHRS and CDR2 YFSETQ. The germline V and J ends were trimmed by 0 bases and 5 bases, with 12 bases remaining between them. The CDR3 sequence is 14 residues long. Written as DNA, the CDR3 is TGCGCCAGCAGCTTGGGTGGCGGGGTCCACGAGCAGTACTTC. Translated, it gives CASSLGGGVHEQYF. The variable domain in full, completed from reference TRBV5-1 and TRBJ2-7, reads KAGVTQTPRYLIKTRGQQVTLSCSPISGHRSVSWYQQTPGQGLQFLFEYFSETQRNKGNFPGRFSGRQFSNSRSEMNVSTLELGDSALYLCASSLGGGVHEQYFGPGTRLTVT.

The chain carries TRBV18 and TRBJ2-1; 8 bases align to TRBD2. In germline, CDR1 is KGHSH, CDR2 LQKENI. V trimming: 5 bases; J trimming: 3 bases; junction bases outside the gene matches: 6. CDR3 length: 15 amino acids. CDR3 sequence reads: CASSVLAEYYNEQFF. The CDR3 bases are TGTGCCAGCTCAGTACTAGCGGAATACTACAATGAGCAGTTCTTC.

The count of this clone is one. The chain recombines TRBV15 with TRBJ1-6; 7 positions match TRBD1. Germline-derived CDR1 and CDR2 are LNHNV and YYDKDF (reference sequence). V lost 4 bases, J lost 9 bases, and 6 bases stayed unmatched. The length of the CDR3 is 14 residues. The CDR3 DNA reads TGTGCCACCAGCATCCACAGGGGAGGTTCACCCCTCCACTTT. Residues: CATSIHRGGSPLHF.

This clone has only one observation. CDR3 sequence (DNA): TGTGCCAGCAGAGACGCCATTTTGACAGGGCGGCATCAGCCCCAGCATTTT. Translating gives CASRDAILTGRHQPQHF. V and J are TRBV2 and TRBJ1-5; 7 bases are a match to TRBD1. CDR3 size: 17 residues. V was pared by 6 bases and J by 5 bases, with 16 bases of the junction left unmatched. Per germline, CDR1 SNHLY and CDR2 FYNNEI.

The chain uses TRBV25-1 and TRBJ2-1, with D maybe TRBD1 (6 bases). Germline CDR1 and CDR2: MGHDK and SYGVNS. The V gene lost 4 bases and the J gene lost 6 bases, with 7 bases spanning the gap. This CDR3 spans 12 amino acids. This CDR3 is CASSVQGNEQFF. The CDR3 DNA sequence: TGTGCCAGCAGTGTACAGGGCAATGAGCAGTTCTTC.

The chain combines TRBV2 with TRBJ2-7, with 7 bases matching TRBD1. The CDR3 totals 14 residues. V lost 6 bases to trimming and J lost 0 bases; unmatched junction nucleotides: 5. CDR1 is SNHLY, CDR2 FYNNEI, per germline. CDR3 DNA sequence: TGTGCCAGCAGCTGGGACAGCATCTCCTACGAGCAGTACTTC. Protein product: CASSWDSISYEQYF.

The CDR3 DNA follows: TGTGCCAGCTGCCTGGGACTGAGAAGCACAGATACGCAGTATTTT. This translates into CASCLGLRSTDTQYF. The chain couples TRBV9 to TRBJ2-3; TRBD2 might be the D (6 bases). The V and J ends lost 7 bases and 0 bases respectively, with 15 bases between them. The germline V gene encodes CDR1 SGDLS and CDR2 YYNGEE. The CDR3 contains 15 residues.

The gene calls are TRBV7-9 and TRBJ1-3, with 7 positions matching TRBD1. CDR1 SEHNR and CDR2 FQNEAQ come from the germline V gene (reference sequence). The V and J ends lost 6 bases and 4 bases, in that order; junction bases with no gene match: 9. The CDR3 sequence is 15 residues long. CDR3 nucleotides: TGTGCCAGCAGTCCACAGACAGGGATCGGAAACACCATATATTTT. Protein sequence: CASSPQTGIGNTIYF.

This clone was counted only a few times. This chain links TRBV6-5 with TRBJ1-3, with 9 positions matching TRBD1. Germline lookup yields CDR1 MNHEY and CDR2 SVGAGI. The CDR3 runs 16 residues. The junction had 7 bases not matched to a gene; V was cut back by 0 bases and J by 7 bases. The CDR3 is CASSYSATGGTNTIYF. The CDR3 region has the DNA TGTGCCAGCAGTTACTCGGCGACAGGGGGAACCAACACCATATATTTT.

The chain has TRBV5-1 and TRBJ2-1; 11 bases map to TRBD2. The germline CDR1 and CDR2 sequences are SGHRS and YFSETQ. After removal of 4 bases from V and 0 bases from J, the junction contained 6 bases not matched to a gene. This CDR3 has 17 residues. CDR3 DNA: TGCGCCAGCAGCCCTGACGGGACTAGCGGCTCCTACAATGAGCAGTTCTTC. The encoded protein is CASSPDGTSGSYNEQFF.

Note on this clone: Its ends do not fully match the called genes, so a read error is possible. Other nucleotide sequences from this sample produce the same CDR3. This chain links TRBV6-6 with TRBJ2-7; no reliable D call. The germline V gene encodes CDR1 MNHNY and CDR2 SVGAGI (reference sequence). This CDR3 is built from 13 residues. The CDR3 region has the DNA TGCGCCAGCAGTTACTCCCCAGACTACGAGCAGTACTTC. Translation gives CASSYSPDYEQYF.

A single count supports this clone. This CDR3 is CASSQLSGGAYNEQFF. CDR3 nucleotides: TGCGCCAGCAGCCAATTGTCCGGGGGTGCTTACAATGAGCAGTTCTTC. The rearrangement links TRBV4-3 to TRBJ2-1; TRBD2 might be the D (6 bases). Germline loops: CDR1 LGHNA, CDR2 YSLEER. Trimming removed 2 bases from V and 4 bases from J, with 15 bases in between. This CDR3 comprises 16 residues.

J is TRBJ1-2 and V is TRBV27; D gene uncertain. The CDR3 has 19 amino acids. V was pared by 2 bases and J by 8 bases, with 30 bases between. CDR1 and CDR2 (germline): MNHEY, SMNVEV (reference sequence). CDR3 loop: CASSLKPHEALSAGWGYTF. The CDR3, as DNA: TGTGCCAGCAGTTTAAAGCCACACGAGGCCCTCTCGGCTGGCTGGGGCTACACCTTC.

The chain carries TRBV7-8 and TRBJ2-4; maybe TRBD1 (6 bases). This CDR3 spans 15 amino acids. The V gene's germline CDR1 is SGHVS and CDR2 FQNEAQ. Trimming stripped 5 bases from V and 2 bases from J, with 13 bases between. The CDR3 spells CASSPQGMTKNIQYF. The CDR3, as DNA: TGTGCCAGCAGCCCACAGGGCATGACCAAAAACATTCAGTACTTC.

This clone was detected only a few times. The J gene is TRBJ2-1, the V gene TRBV7-6, with 7 bases aligning to TRBD2. V lost 5 bases and J lost 8; bases outside the gene matches: 6. The CDR3 extends over 13 amino acids. CDR1 and CDR2 from the germline V gene are SGHVS and FNYEAQ. CDR3 sequence (DNA): TGTGCCAGCAGCCCGACTAGCCGGGATGAGCAGTTCTTC. Amino acid sequence: CASSPTSRDEQFF.

The J gene is TRBJ2-5, the V gene TRBV5-5; 7 nucleotides line up with TRBD2. After removal of 0 bases from V and 7 bases from J, the junction contained 3 bases not matched to a gene. There are 13 residues in the CDR3. Looked up from germline, CDR1 is SGHKS and CDR2 is YYEKEE (reference sequence). CDR3 in DNA: TGTGCCAGCAGCTTGGTTAGGGAGGGGACCCAGTACTTC. This sequence encodes CASSLVREGTQYF.

This rearrangement joins TRBV11-2 to TRBJ1-1; tentative D call: TRBD1 (5 bases). The CDR3 length is 14 residues. The V gene lost 3 bases and the J gene lost 4 bases, with 12 bases spanning the gap. Germline V gene data show CDR1 as SGHAT and CDR2 as FQNNGV. The CDR3 region is CASSFRLGGTEAFF. Written as DNA, the CDR3 is TGTGCCAGCAGCTTCAGACTCGGGGGCACTGAAGCTTTCTTT. Based on the CDR3 plus reference TRBV11-2 and TRBJ1-1, the full variable domain is EAGVAQSPRYKIIEKRQSVAFWCNPISGHATLYWYQQILGQGPKLLIQFQNNGVVDDSQLPKDRFSAERLKGVDSTLKIQPAKLEDSAVYLCASSFRLGGTEAFFGQGTRLTVV.

The chain combines TRBV28 with TRBJ1-1; 7 bases align to TRBD1. The CDR3 covers 14 residues. Germline V gene sequence: CDR1 MDHEN, CDR2 SYDVKM. After removal of 6 bases from V and 2 bases from J, the junction contained 6 bases not matched to a gene. The CDR3 reads CASSPGQINTEAFF. Here the CDR3 DNA reads TGTGCCAGCAGCCCGGGACAGATCAACACTGAAGCTTTCTTT. Combining the CDR3 with reference TRBV28 and TRBJ1-1 gives the whole variable domain DVKVTQSSRYLVKRTGEKVFLECVQDMDHENMFWYRQDPGLGLRLIYFSYDVKMKEKGDIPEGYSVSREKKERFSLILESASTNQTSMYLCASSPGQINTEAFFGQGTRLTVV.

A note on this clone: At one boundary the junction diverges from the germline segment, which might be a read error. V is TRBV7-9 and J is TRBJ1-1, with 7 bases identical to TRBD1. The germline V gene has CDR1 SEHNR and CDR2 FQNEAQ (reference sequence). The CDR3 sequence is 17 residues long. CDR3 in DNA: TGTTCCAGCAGCTTACCCCCCGCCGGGACAGTAGACACTGAAGCTTTCTTT. It yields the protein CSSSLPPAGTVDTEAFF.

The genes are TRBV27 and TRBJ2-5; a possible D gene is TRBD2 (5 bases). Germline-derived CDR1 and CDR2 are MNHEY and SMNVEV (reference sequence). The CDR3 sequence is 13 residues long. Between the trimmed V and J ends, which lost 6 bases and 5 bases, there was a span of 13 bases. As DNA, the CDR3 is TGTGCCAGCAGCCTTAGGTGGAGGGAGACCCAGTACTTC. Its protein is CASSLRWRETQYF.

The rearrangement uses TRBV21-1 and TRBJ2-2; TRBD1 is taken as the D call from the table, unchecked against the DNA. TRBV21-1 is a known pseudogene. This CDR3 contains 12 residues. The DNA for the CDR3 is TGTGCCAGCAGCCCATGGGCCAGGGAGCTGTTTTTT. It yields the protein CASSPWARELFF.

V usage is TRBV28 and J usage is TRBJ1-1; TRBD1 aligns across 7 bases. Germline V lookup: CDR1 MDHEN, CDR2 SYDVKM. V lost 5 bases, J lost 3 bases, and 3 bases stayed unmatched. This CDR3 has 13 residues. CDR3 residues: CASSPGGHTEAFF. Here the CDR3 DNA reads TGTGCCAGCAGTCCAGGGGGGCACACTGAAGCTTTCTTT.